The present T cell receptor (beta chain) was sequenced within a study of T-cell reconstitution after alpha-beta-depleted transplantation in children. Library preparation (for TCRbeta) was performed with unique molecular identifiers. TCRdb called the PCR reads again in MiXCR, with one record for every CDR3 protein. In the table there are about 400,000 distinct CDR3 sequences, around 21% of which are singletons. The sequencing here drew on PBMCs from the stem cell graft donor, taken from the stem cell graft. The clonotype was recovered from a human donor who donated a stem cell graft to a child with acute myeloid leukemia.

Here the CDR3 reads CSSGLAGSETQYF. CDR3 bases: TGTTCCTCGGGACTAGCGGGATCGGAGACCCAGTACTTC. The V call is TRBV28, the J call TRBJ2-5, with TRBD2 identical over 13 bases. This CDR3 spans 13 amino acids. Germline V gives CDR1 MDHEN, CDR2 SYDVKM.